The rows below give T cell receptor beta chains drawn from one sample of a study of Graves' ophthalmopathy and Graves' hyperthyroidism. MiXCR, run by TCRdb on the multiplex PCR reads, gives a single entry per CDR3 protein. In the table there are about 50,000 distinct CDR3 sequences, roughly 46% of which are singletons. The source material was peripheral blood. The receptors were gathered from an adult woman with Graves' ophthalmopathy. The CDR3 runs from the conserved cysteine through the conserved F or W. The order of the fields is CDR3 length, J gene, D gene, V gene, clone size, CDR3 protein, CDR3 DNA. A D gene is named only where the DNA matches it firmly. The size field is filled for only some rows; it gives once, few, many or a size class.

>17|TRBJ2-2|TRBD2|TRBV4-1|many
CASSQDEGLLLTGELFF
TGCGCCAGCAGCCAAGATGAGGGACTACTTCTCACCGGGGAGCTGTTTTTT
>19|TRBJ2-1|TRBD2|TRBV7-2|NA
CASRFLAGTSGRSYNEQFF
TGTGCCAGCAGATTCCTAGCTGGGACTAGCGGGAGGTCCTACAATGAGCAGTTCTTC
>15|TRBJ2-7|TRBD1|TRBV5-1|once
CASIAGQGGTGEQYF
TGCGCCAGCATTGCAGGACAGGGAGGCACCGGGGAGCAGTACTTC
>15|TRBJ1-5|NA|TRBV5-5|NA
CASTSGQTEGETQHF
TGTGCCAGCACCTCGGGGCAGACCGAGGGGGAGACCCAGCATTTT
>13|TRBJ2-5|NA|TRBV28|NA
CASSLGGFATQYF
TGTGCCAGCAGTCTCGGGGGCTTTGCGACCCAGTACTTC
>15|TRBJ2-1|TRBD2|TRBV7-3|many
CASSFTSGSYNEQFF
TGTGCCAGCAGCTTTACTAGCGGTTCCTACAATGAGCAGTTCTTC
>14|TRBJ2-5|TRBD1|TRBV7-3|many
CASSRTGGLETQYF
TGTGCCAGCAGCCGGACAGGGGGTTTGGAGACCCAGTACTTC
>14|TRBJ1-6|TRBD1|TRBV4-3|many
CASSRGQGNSPLHF
TGCGCCAGCAGCCGGGGACAGGGAAATTCACCCCTCCACTTT
>14|TRBJ1-4|NA|TRBV9|NA
CASSVDAVNEKLFF
TGTGCCAGCAGCGTAGATGCGGTTAATGAAAAACTGTTTTTT
>14|TRBJ2-3|TRBD2|TRBV6-4|many
CASSGTSGTDTQYF
TGTGCCAGCAGTGGGACTAGCGGCACAGATACGCAGTATTTT
>11|TRBJ1-6|NA|TRBV28|many
CASRQASPLHF
TGTGCCAGCAGGCAGGCGTCACCCCTCCACTTT
>15|TRBJ2-5|TRBD1|TRBV5-1|many
CASSLGTGFQETQYF
TGCGCCAGCAGCTTGGGGACAGGGTTCCAAGAGACCCAGTACTTC
>13|TRBJ1-1|NA|TRBV12-3/TRBV12-4|NA
CASSSAGTTEAFF
TGTGCCAGCAGCTCAGCGGGAACCACTGAAGCTTTCTTT
>12|TRBJ2-5|NA|TRBV19|many
CASTLAQETQYF
TGTGCCAGTACTTTGGCGCAAGAGACCCAGTACTTC
>14|TRBJ2-5|TRBD1|TRBV5-8|many
CASSLVDRGETQYF
TGTGCCAGCAGCTTGGTTGACAGGGGTGAGACCCAGTACTTC
>21|TRBJ2-1|TRBD2|TRBV20-1|once
CGARVPGFGLAGGVGSNEQFF
TGCGGTGCTAGAGTACCTGGTTTTGGACTAGCGGGAGGGGTAGGGAGCAATGAGCAGTTCTTC
>13|TRBJ1-6|NA|TRBV30|many
CAWSESYNSPLHF
TGTGCCTGGAGTGAATCCTATAATTCACCCCTCCACTTT
>13|TRBJ1-2|NA|TRBV6-4|NA
CASSDLGGDGYTF
TGTGCCAGCAGCGACCTGGGGGGAGATGGCTACACTTTC
>14|TRBJ2-2|NA|TRBV7-2|NA
CASSFDGATGELFF
TGTGCCAGCAGCTTTGATGGGGCGACCGGGGAGCTGTTTTTT
>13|TRBJ1-2|NA|TRBV13|few
CASSLDRVSGNTF
TGTGCCAGCAGCTTAGATCGAGTCTCTGGAAACACCTTC
>16|TRBJ2-3|TRBD2|TRBV9|NA
CASSWTSGASTDTQYF
TGTGCCAGCAGCTGGACTAGCGGGGCTAGCACAGATACGCAGTATTTT
>14|TRBJ1-6|TRBD1|TRBV12-3/TRBV12-4|many
CASRRDRDNSPLHF
TGTGCCAGCAGACGGGACAGGGACAATTCACCCCTCCACTTT
>14|TRBJ2-6|NA|TRBV6-1|NA
CASRTGTGANVLTF
TGTGCCAGCAGAACCGGGACAGGGGCCAACGTCCTGACTTTC
>15|TRBJ2-7|TRBD1|TRBV10-3|medium-sized
CAISELTGLNYEQYF
TGTGCCATCAGTGAGCTGACAGGGTTAAACTACGAGCAGTACTTC
>15|TRBJ1-2|NA|TRBV5-1|many
CASKESNSANYGYTF
TGCGCCAGCAAAGAGTCCAACTCTGCTAACTATGGCTACACCTTC
>14|TRBJ2-7|NA|TRBV7-7|NA
CASSAGTSTYEQYF
TGTGCTAGCAGCGCCGGGACTTCCACCTACGAGCAGTACTTC
>13|TRBJ2-3|NA|TRBV14|NA
CASSQPGTDTQYF
TGTGCCAGCAGCCAGCCCGGTACAGATACGCAGTATTTT
>18|TRBJ2-6|TRBD2|TRBV11-3|NA
CASSLDKGASGRANVLTF
TGTGCCAGCAGCTTAGATAAGGGGGCTAGCGGGAGGGCCAACGTCCTGACTTTC
>17|TRBJ1-5|NA|TRBV20-1|many
CSARDSLGRTSNQPQHF
TGCAGTGCTAGAGATTCCTTGGGCAGGACTAGCAATCAGCCCCAGCATTTT
>13|TRBJ2-3|TRBD2|TRBV10-3|NA
CALTSGRADTQYF
TGTGCCCTGACTAGCGGGAGGGCAGATACGCAGTATTTT
>12|TRBJ2-7|NA|TRBV11-2|NA
CASGLDWGEQYF
TGTGCCAGCGGCTTAGACTGGGGCGAGCAGTACTTC
>13|TRBJ1-4|NA|TRBV20-1|NA
CSAGGLGYENLFF
TGCAGTGCTGGGGGACTGGGTTATGAAAATCTGTTTTTT
>15|TRBJ2-1|NA|TRBV20-1|NA
CSARDSNDSYNEQFF
TGCAGTGCCCGGGACTCCAATGACTCCTACAATGAGCAGTTCTTC
>17|TRBJ2-7|TRBD2|TRBV25-1|NA
CASSVDTGTSGTYEQYF
TGTGCCAGCAGTGTCGACACCGGGACTAGCGGGACCTACGAGCAGTACTTC
>14|TRBJ2-2|NA|TRBV19|many
CASRGVLNTGELFF
TGTGCCAGTAGGGGGGTCCTGAACACCGGGGAGCTGTTTTTT
>15|TRBJ2-3|NA|TRBV4-3|many
CASSQDPGGTDTQYF
TGCGCCAGCAGCCAAGACCCGGGAGGCACAGATACGCAGTATTTT
>15|TRBJ2-2|TRBD1|TRBV5-5|NA
CASREGTGGGGELFF
TGTGCCAGCAGGGAAGGGACAGGGGGTGGTGGGGAGCTGTTTTTT
>13|TRBJ2-7|NA|TRBV28|many
CASSLSGPYEQYF
TGTGCCAGCAGTTTATCAGGGCCCTACGAGCAGTACTTC
>15|TRBJ2-1|TRBD2|TRBV6-4|NA
CASSDSASGYNEQLF
TGTGCCAGCAGTGACTCGGCTAGCGGGTACAATGAGCAGCTCTTC
>16|TRBJ2-1|TRBD1|TRBV3-1|NA
CASSRDSTGRYNEQFF
TGTGCCAGCAGCCGAGATTCGACAGGGCGCTACAATGAGCAGTTCTTC
>15|TRBJ2-1|NA|TRBV7-3|many
CASSLMGAADNEQFF
TGTGCCAGCAGCTTAATGGGGGCGGCTGACAATGAGCAGTTCTTC
>17|TRBJ2-7|TRBD2|TRBV5-1|NA
CASSGSYGSGSSYEQYF
TGCGCCAGCAGCGGATCTTATGGGAGCGGGAGTTCCTACGAGCAGTACTTC
>15|TRBJ2-2|TRBD2|TRBV7-2|NA
CASSHPGLEGGELFF
TGTGCCAGCAGCCACCCAGGACTAGAAGGCGGGGAGCTGTTTTTT
>14|TRBJ1-5|NA|TRBV15|NA
CATSRDGDNSPQHF
TGTGCCACCAGCAGAGATGGGGACAATTCACCCCAGCATTTT
>17|TRBJ2-1|TRBD1|TRBV7-6|few
CASSLDPGGQGANEQFF
TGTGCCAGCAGCTTAGACCCCGGGGGACAGGGGGCAAATGAGCAGTTCTTC
>14|TRBJ1-5|NA|TRBV19|medium-sized
CASSRDRNNQPQHF
TGTGCCAGTAGTAGAGACAGAAACAATCAGCCCCAGCATTTT
>14|TRBJ1-4|NA|TRBV7-2|NA
CASSLASLNEKLFF
TGTGCCAGCAGCTTAGCCTCTCTAAATGAAAAACTGTTTTTT
>16|TRBJ1-4|NA|TRBV7-9|many
CASSSNRGFQSEKLFF
TGTGCCAGCAGCTCCAATAGGGGCTTTCAGAGTGAAAAACTGTTTTTT
>13|TRBJ2-1|TRBD1|TRBV25-1|NA
CASSQTGPTEQFF
TGTGCCAGCAGTCAGACAGGGCCAACTGAGCAGTTCTTC
>15|TRBJ2-7|NA|TRBV6-2/TRBV6-3|many
CASTADTGLVYEQYF
TGTGCCAGCACCGCCGATACAGGGTTAGTCTACGAGCAGTACTTC
>13|TRBJ2-5|NA|TRBV29-1|many
CSIAPGPGETQYF
TGCAGTATAGCCCCTGGCCCCGGGGAGACCCAGTACTTC
>16|TRBJ1-6|NA|TRBV4-3|many
CASSQANRVRNSPLHF
TGCGCCAGCAGCCAGGCGAACAGGGTTCGGAATTCACCCCTCCACTTT
>14|TRBJ2-7|TRBD2|TRBV5-8|many
CASIASGRADEQYF
TGTGCCAGCATTGCGAGCGGGAGGGCCGACGAGCAGTACTTC
>15|TRBJ2-3|TRBD2|TRBV27|many
CASSLTSETTDTQYF
TGTGCCAGCAGTTTGACTAGCGAGACTACAGATACGCAGTATTTT
>14|TRBJ2-4|NA|TRBV11-2|many
CASSFILAKNIQYF
TGTGCCAGCAGCTTTATCCTAGCCAAAAACATTCAGTACTTC
>16|TRBJ2-1|TRBD1|TRBV24-1|NA
CATRNPGTGEVNEQFF
TGTGCCACACGAAACCCAGGGACAGGGGAGGTAAATGAGCAGTTCTTC
>16|TRBJ2-1|NA|TRBV6-5|many
CASSYAVQSSYNEQFF
TGTGCCAGCAGTTACGCGGTCCAGAGCTCCTACAATGAGCAGTTCTTC
>15|TRBJ2-1|TRBD2|TRBV10-3|many
CAIKPGTTSYNEQFF
TGTGCCATCAAGCCCGGGACTACCTCCTACAATGAGCAGTTCTTC
>17|TRBJ2-5|NA|TRBV4-2|many
CASSQEWGAQYQETQYF
TGTGCCAGCAGCCAAGAATGGGGGGCGCAGTACCAAGAGACCCAGTACTTC
>14|TRBJ1-4|TRBD1|TRBV10-3|NA
CATSGTGINEKLFF
TGTGCCACATCCGGGACAGGGATAAATGAAAAACTGTTTTTT